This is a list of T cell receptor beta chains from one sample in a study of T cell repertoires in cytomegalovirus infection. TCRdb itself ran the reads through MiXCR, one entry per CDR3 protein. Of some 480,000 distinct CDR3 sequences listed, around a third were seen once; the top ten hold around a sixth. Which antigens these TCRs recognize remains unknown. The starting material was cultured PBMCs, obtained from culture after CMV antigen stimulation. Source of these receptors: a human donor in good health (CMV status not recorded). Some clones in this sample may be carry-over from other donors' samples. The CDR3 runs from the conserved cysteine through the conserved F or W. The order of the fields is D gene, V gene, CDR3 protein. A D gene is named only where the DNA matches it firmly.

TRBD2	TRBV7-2	CASSRQSGRGAGELFF
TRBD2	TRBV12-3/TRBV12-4	CASSPSGDIYNEQFF
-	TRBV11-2	CASSLDVAGTEAFF
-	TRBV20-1	CSARTRADTQYF
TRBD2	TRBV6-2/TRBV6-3	CASSSGLAPEQYF
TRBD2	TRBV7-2	CASRAAGENEQFF
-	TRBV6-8	CASSLLAVLPTDTQYF
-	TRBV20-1	CSASGIRDQAYEQYF
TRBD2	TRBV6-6	CASSYSTSVLYNEQFF
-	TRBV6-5	CASSYGSYTGELFF
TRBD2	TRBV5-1	CASSLISGSEQFF
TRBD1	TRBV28	CASSLRQGLSGANVLTF
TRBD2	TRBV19	CASSMISSGSDTQYF
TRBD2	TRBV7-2	CASSSLGVAGGYEQYF
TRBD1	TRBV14	CASSHPGTASAYTF
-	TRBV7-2	CASSLAFGSDTQYF
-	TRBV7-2	CASSFKPPGGYTF
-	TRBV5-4	CASSEDRANEKLFF